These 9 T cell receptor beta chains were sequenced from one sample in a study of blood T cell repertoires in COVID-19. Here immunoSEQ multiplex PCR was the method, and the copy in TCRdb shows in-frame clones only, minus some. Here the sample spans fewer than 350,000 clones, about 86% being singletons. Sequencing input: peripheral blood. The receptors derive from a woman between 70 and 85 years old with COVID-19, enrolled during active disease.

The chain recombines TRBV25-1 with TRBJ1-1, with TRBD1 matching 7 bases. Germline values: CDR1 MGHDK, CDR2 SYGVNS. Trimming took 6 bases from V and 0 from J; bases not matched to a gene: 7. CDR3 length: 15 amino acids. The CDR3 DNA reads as TGTGCCAGCAGAGACCTACAGGGGATGAACACTGAAGCTTTCTTT. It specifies CASRDLQGMNTEAFF.

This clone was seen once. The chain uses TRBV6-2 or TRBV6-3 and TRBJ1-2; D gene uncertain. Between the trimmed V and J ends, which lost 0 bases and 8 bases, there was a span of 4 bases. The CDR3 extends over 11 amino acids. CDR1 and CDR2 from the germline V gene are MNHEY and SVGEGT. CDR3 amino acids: CASSYSQGYTF. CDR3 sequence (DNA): TGTGCCAGCAGTTACTCCCAAGGCTACACCTTC.

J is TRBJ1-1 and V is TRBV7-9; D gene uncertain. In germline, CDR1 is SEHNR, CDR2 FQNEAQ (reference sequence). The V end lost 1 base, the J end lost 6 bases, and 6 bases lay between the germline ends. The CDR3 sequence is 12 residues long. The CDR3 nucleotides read TGTGCCAGCAGCTTAGACCCAGCTGAAGCTTTCTTT. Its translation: CASSLDPAEAFF. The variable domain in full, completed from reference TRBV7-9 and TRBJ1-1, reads DTGVSQNPRHKITKRGQNVTFRCDPISEHNRLYWYRQTLGQGPEFLTYFQNEAQLEKSRLLSDRFSAERPKGSFSTLEIQRTEQGDSAMYLCASSLDPAEAFFGQGTRLTVV.

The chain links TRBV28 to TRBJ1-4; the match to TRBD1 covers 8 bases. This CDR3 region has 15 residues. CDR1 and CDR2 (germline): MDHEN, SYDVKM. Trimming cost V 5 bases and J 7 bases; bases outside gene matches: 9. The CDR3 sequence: CASSPKDRVGEKLFF. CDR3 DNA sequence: TGTGCCAGCAGTCCAAAGGACAGGGTTGGTGAAAAACTGTTTTTT.

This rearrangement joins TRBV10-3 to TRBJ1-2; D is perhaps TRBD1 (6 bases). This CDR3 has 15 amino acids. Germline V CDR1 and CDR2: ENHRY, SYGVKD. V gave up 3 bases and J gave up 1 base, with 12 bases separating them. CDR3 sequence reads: CAISDPRDINYGYTF. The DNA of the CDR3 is TGTGCCATCAGTGACCCCCGGGACATTAACTATGGCTACACCTTC.

This CDR3 reads CASSPQSGVGTDTQYF. For the CDR3, the DNA is TGTGCCAGCTCACCTCAGAGCGGGGTTGGAACAGATACGCAGTATTTT. The gene calls are TRBV18 and TRBJ2-3, with TRBD2 matching over 7 bases. The CDR3 has 16 amino acids. V shed 3 bases and J 3 bases; nucleotides not matched to a gene: 9. Germline CDR1 KGHSH, CDR2 LQKENI.

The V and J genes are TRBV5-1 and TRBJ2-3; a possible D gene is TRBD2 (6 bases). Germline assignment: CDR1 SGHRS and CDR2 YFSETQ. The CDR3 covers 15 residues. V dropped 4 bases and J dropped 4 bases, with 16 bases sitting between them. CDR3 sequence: CASSAPPTGADTQYF. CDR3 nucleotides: TGCGCCAGCAGCGCCCCTCCGACGGGGGCAGATACGCAGTATTTT.

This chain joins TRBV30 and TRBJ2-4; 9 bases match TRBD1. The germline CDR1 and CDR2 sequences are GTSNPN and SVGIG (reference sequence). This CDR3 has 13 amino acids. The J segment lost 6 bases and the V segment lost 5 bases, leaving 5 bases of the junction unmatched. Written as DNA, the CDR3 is TGTGCCTGGGGGGGGACAGGGAGAAACATTCAGTACTTC. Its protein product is CAWGGTGRNIQYF. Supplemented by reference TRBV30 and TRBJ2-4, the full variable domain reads SQTIHQWPATLVQPVGSPLSLECTVEGTSNPNLYWYRQAAGRGLQLLFYSVGIGQISSEVPQNLSASRPQDRQFILSSKKLLLSDSGFYLCAWGGTGRNIQYFGAGTRLSVL.

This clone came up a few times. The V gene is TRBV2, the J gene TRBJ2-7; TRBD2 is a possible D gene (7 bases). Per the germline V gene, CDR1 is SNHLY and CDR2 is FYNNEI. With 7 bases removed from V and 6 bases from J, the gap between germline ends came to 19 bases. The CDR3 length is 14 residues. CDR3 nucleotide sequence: TGTGCCAGCAATAAATACGGGGGGCGAGGCGAGCAGTACTTC. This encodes CASNKYGGRGEQYF.